Listed below are T cell receptor beta chains from one sample, sequenced in a study of T cell responses to AZD1222 COVID-19 vaccine. Generated by immunoSEQ multiplex PCR, the TCRdb table keeps only in-frame clones and is missing some. The sample lists 110,000 to 150,000 clones; roughly 91% were seen once. The sample here was peripheral blood, taken 28 days after the second AZD1222 dose. These receptors came from an adult who received the AZD1222 COVID-19 vaccine. Both conserved end residues are part of each CDR3. Fields, in order: D gene, J gene, V gene, clone size, CDR3 DNA, CDR3 protein. A D gene is named only where the DNA matches it firmly. Clone size is stated in some rows and not others, as once, few, many or a class when expanded.

D: NA; J: TRBJ2-5; V: TRBV7-3; size: NA; DNA: TGTGCCAGCAGCTTAGAACACCGAGAGACCCAGTACTTC; CDR3: CASSLEHRETQYF
D: TRBD1; J: TRBJ1-3; V: TRBV28; size: NA; DNA: TGTGCCAGCGCCAACCCCGGGACAGTGACAAACACCATATATTTT; CDR3: CASANPGTVTNTIYF
D: TRBD2; J: TRBJ2-7; V: TRBV6-1; size: NA; DNA: TGTGCCAGCAGTGAAGTGGGAGGGGAATGGGTGCGGCAGTACTTC; CDR3: CASSEVGGEWVRQYF
D: TRBD1; J: TRBJ1-3; V: TRBV9; size: NA; DNA: TGTGCCAGCAGCGTAGAGGGACAGGCAGGAAACACCATATATTTT; CDR3: CASSVEGQAGNTIYF
D: TRBD1; J: TRBJ1-1; V: TRBV28; size: once; DNA: TGTGCCAGCAGACCAGGACAGGGGGGACAGACTTTCTTT; CDR3: CASRPGQGGQTFF
D: NA; J: TRBJ2-7; V: TRBV6-6; size: NA; DNA: TGTGCCAGCAGTTACTCTAGCCCAAGCTCCTACGAGCAGTACTTC; CDR3: CASSYSSPSSYEQYF
D: NA; J: TRBJ1-3; V: TRBV5-1; size: NA; DNA: TGCGCCAGCAGTCGGGACGGAGGAAACACCATATATTTT; CDR3: CASSRDGGNTIYF
D: TRBD2; J: TRBJ2-5; V: TRBV24-1; size: NA; DNA: TGTGCCACCAGTGATTGGTCTAGCGGGAGTGGGCAAGAGACCCAGTACTTC; CDR3: CATSDWSSGSGQETQYF
D: TRBD2; J: TRBJ2-7; V: TRBV6-5; size: NA; DNA: TGTGCCAGCCGAAGGCGGGAGGGAGGCGAGCAGTACTTC; CDR3: CASRRREGGEQYF
D: NA; J: TRBJ2-6; V: TRBV7-3; size: NA; DNA: TGTGCCAGCAGTCTAAAGGGGACCGACGTCCTGACTTTC; CDR3: CASSLKGTDVLTF
D: TRBD1; J: TRBJ1-1; V: TRBV10-3; size: NA; DNA: TGTGCCATCGGGGGACAGGCGAACACTGAAGCTTTCTTT; CDR3: CAIGGQANTEAFF
D: NA; J: TRBJ2-5; V: TRBV11-1; size: NA; DNA: TGTGCCAGCACGGGGCAGCTAGGGTCGGGGGAGACCCAGTACTTC; CDR3: CASTGQLGSGETQYF
D: TRBD1; J: TRBJ1-1; V: TRBV5-4; size: NA; DNA: TGTGCCAGCACTAAGACAGGGGGGAACACTGAAGCTTTCTTT; CDR3: CASTKTGGNTEAFF
D: NA; J: TRBJ1-6; V: TRBV5-4; size: NA; DNA: TGTGCCAGCAGACTCAGGGCGGATAGTTCACCCCTCCACTTT; CDR3: CASRLRADSSPLHF
D: TRBD1; J: TRBJ1-2; V: TRBV7-9; size: NA; DNA: TGTGCCAGTGGGGACAGCAATAACTATGGCTACACCTTC; CDR3: CASGDSNNYGYTF